This T cell receptor (beta chain) was profiled in a study of T-cell reconstitution after alpha-beta-depleted transplantation in children. The CDR3 loop spans 15 amino acids. The germline gives CDR1 DFQATT, CDR2 SNEGSKA (reference sequence). The V and J ends lost 6 bases and 2 bases, in that order; junction bases with no gene match: 4. Molecular barcoding with unique molecular identifiers was used for the TCRbeta library. TCRdb used MiXCR to reprocess the PCR reads, holding one entry per CDR3 protein. Of some 290,000 distinct CDR3 sequences listed, approximately 9.8% are singletons. This clonotype has more than one count but fewer than ten.

This material consisted of PBMCs from the stem cell graft donor, taken from the stem cell graft. This chain uses TRBV20-1 with TRBJ2-5, with 15 positions matching TRBD2. This TCR was recovered from a human donor who donated a stem cell graft to a child with SCID. The CDR3 spells CSAQGLAGGQETQYF. DNA for the CDR3: TGCAGTGCACAAGGACTAGCGGGGGGGCAAGAGACCCAGTACTTC.